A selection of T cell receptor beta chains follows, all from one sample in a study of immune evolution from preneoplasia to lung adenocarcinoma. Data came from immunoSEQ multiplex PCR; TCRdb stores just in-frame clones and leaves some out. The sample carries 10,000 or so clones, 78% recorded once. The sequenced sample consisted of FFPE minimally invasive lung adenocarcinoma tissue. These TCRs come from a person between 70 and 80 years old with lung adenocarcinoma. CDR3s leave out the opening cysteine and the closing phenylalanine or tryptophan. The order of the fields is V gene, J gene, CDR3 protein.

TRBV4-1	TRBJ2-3	ASSFGTGSADTQY
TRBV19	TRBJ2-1	ASSRWQGKNEQF
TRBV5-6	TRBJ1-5	ASSLAQINQPQH
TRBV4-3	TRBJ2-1	ASSQYREIYNEQF
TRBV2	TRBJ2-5	ASRKGSWGETQY
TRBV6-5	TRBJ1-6	ATAGTVNSPLH
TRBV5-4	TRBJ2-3	ASSAQQGATDTQY
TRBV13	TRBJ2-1	ASSGVGGRPNEQF
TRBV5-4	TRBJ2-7	ASSTGGASGNSYEQY
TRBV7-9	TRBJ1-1	ASSPKAHTNTEAF
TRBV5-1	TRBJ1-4	ASSDSGAPNEKLF
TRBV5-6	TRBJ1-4	ASSLQGTNEKLF
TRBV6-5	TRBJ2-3	ASSMTSGSSDTQY
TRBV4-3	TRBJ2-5	ASSQDFGQETQY
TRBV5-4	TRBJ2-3	ASSLLVGGSTDTQY
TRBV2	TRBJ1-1	ASSLSRGIEAF
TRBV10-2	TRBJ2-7	ASSRQGLGEQY
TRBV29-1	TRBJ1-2	SVEWDDPLYGYT
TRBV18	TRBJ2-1	ASSPPGSSYNEQF
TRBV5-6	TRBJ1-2	ASSLSTGENYGYT
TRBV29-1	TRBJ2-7	SVLGNYEQY
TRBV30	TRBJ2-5	AWSGTATRETQY
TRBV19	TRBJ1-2	ASSPGTGDYGYT
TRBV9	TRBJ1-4	ASSVGTATNEKLF
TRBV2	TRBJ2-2	ASSEAGGHSGELF
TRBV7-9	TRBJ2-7	ASSLQGQGFEQY
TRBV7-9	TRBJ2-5	ASKTEIGTQY
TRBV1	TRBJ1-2	TSLDRGGYT
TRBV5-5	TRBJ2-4	ASSLRLRQTLAKNIQY
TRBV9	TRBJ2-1	ASSPYWAGHNEQF
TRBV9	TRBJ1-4	ASSVRDRVKGSNEKLF
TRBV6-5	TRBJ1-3	ASSLAGPGNTIY
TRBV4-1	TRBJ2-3	ASSPAGLATDTQY
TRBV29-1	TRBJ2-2	SVPELGREGTGELF
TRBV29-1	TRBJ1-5	SVGGPNSNQPQH
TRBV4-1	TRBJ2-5	ASSQGGQGETQY
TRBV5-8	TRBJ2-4	ASGEIGNIQY
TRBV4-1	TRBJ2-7	ASSQEIAHRSYEQY
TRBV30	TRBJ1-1	AWSVPTAWI
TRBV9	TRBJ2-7	ASSVDRTASYEQY
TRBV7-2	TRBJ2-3	ASGQSGTGGDTQY
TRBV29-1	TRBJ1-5	SVGQGDQPQH
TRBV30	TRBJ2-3	AWSVQGPLAMDTQY
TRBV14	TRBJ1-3	ASSQVWGIQGNTIY
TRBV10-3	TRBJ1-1	AISESRGGTEAF
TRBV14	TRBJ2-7	ASSQTAHYEQY
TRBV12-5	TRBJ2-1	ASGLPPMDNEQF